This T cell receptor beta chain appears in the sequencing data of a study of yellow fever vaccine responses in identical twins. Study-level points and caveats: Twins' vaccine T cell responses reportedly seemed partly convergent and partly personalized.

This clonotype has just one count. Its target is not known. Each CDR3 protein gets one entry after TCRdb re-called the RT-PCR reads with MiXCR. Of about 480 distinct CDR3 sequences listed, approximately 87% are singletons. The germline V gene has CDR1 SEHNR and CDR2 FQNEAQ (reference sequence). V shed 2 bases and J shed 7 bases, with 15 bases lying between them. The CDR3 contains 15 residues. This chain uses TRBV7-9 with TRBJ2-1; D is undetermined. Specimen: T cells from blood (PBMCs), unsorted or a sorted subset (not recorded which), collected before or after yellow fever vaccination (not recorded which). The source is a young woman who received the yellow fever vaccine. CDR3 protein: CASSLSETHENEQFF. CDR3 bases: TGTGCCAGCAGCTTATCGGAGACTCACGAAAATGAGCAGTTCTTC.